This T cell receptor (beta chain) was identified in a study of blood T cells in healthy people across ages. The CDR3 contains 15 residues. The ends were cut back, 5 bases at V and 1 base at J, with 13 bases in the middle. Germline assignment: CDR1 SGHRS and CDR2 YFSETQ. Primed by a sample-barcoded 5' primer and a J-beta primer mix, a second PCR proceeded for roughly 7 to 11 cycles. One entry per CDR3 protein, called by TCRdb with MiXCR from the 5' RACE reads. The sample has about 1.6 million distinct CDR3 sequences; about 32% are singletons. Sequencing was performed on blood. The receptor comes from a woman younger than 45 in good health. The chain combines TRBV5-1 with TRBJ2-1; a weak D match, TRBD1 (5 bases). The CDR3 spells CASRAGAVSYNEQFF. The CDR3 coding sequence is TGCGCCAGCAGGGCTGGGGCGGTGTCCTACAATGAGCAGTTCTTC.